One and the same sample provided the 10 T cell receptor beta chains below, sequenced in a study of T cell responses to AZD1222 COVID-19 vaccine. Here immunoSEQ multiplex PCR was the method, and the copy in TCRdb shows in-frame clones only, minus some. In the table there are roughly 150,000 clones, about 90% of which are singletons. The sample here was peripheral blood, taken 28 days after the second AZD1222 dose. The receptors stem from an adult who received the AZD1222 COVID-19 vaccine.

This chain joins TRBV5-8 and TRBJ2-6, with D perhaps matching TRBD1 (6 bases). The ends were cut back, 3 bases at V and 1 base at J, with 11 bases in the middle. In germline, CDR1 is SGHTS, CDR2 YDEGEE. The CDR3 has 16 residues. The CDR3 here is CASSWTVRSGANVLTF. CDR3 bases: TGTGCCAGCAGCTGGACAGTTCGTTCTGGGGCCAACGTCCTGACTTTC.

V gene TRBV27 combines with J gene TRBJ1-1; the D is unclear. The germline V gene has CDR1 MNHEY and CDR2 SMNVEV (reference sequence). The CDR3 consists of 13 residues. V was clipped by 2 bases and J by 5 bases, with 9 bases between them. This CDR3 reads CASSLRVRTEAFF. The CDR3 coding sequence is TGTGCCAGCAGTTTAAGGGTGAGGACTGAAGCTTTCTTT.

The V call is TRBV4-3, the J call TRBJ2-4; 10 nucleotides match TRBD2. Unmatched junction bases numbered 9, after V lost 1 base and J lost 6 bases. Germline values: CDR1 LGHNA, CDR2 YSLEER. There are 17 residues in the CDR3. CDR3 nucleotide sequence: TGCGCCAGCAGCCAAGCCCTCGAGGCTAGCGGGAGAAACATTCAGTACTTC. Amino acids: CASSQALEASGRNIQYF.

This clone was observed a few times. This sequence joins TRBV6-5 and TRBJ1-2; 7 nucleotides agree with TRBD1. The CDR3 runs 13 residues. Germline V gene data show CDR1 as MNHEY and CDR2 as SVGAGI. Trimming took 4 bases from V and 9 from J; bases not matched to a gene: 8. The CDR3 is CASSLGQGGRYTF. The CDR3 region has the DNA TGTGCCAGCAGTTTGGGGCAGGGGGGTCGCTACACCTTC.

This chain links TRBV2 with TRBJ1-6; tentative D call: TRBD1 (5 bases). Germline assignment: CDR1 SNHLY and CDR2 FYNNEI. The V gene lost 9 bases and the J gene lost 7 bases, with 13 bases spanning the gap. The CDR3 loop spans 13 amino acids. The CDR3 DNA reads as TGTGCCAGGAGACAGCTCGACAATTCACCCCTCCACTTT. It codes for CARRQLDNSPLHF.

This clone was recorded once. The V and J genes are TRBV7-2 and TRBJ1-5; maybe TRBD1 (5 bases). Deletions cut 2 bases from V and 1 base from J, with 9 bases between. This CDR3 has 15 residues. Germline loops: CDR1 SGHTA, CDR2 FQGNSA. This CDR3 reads CASSLSAGSNQPQHF. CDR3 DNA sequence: TGTGCCAGCAGCTTAAGTGCAGGGAGCAATCAGCCCCAGCATTTT. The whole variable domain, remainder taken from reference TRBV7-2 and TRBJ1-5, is GAGVSQSPSNKVTEKGKDVELRCDPISGHTALYWYRQSLGQGLEFLIYFQGNSAPDKSGLPSDRFSAERTGGSVSTLTIQRTQQEDSAVYLCASSLSAGSNQPQHFGDGTRLSIL.

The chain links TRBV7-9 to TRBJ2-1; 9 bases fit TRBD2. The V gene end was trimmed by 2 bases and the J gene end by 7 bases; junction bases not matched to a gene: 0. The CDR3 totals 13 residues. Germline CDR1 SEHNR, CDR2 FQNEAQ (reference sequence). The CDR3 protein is CASSLLAGNEQFF. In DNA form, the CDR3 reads TGTGCCAGCAGCTTACTAGCGGGGAATGAGCAGTTCTTC.

CDR3 region: CASSQEIASNQPQHF. The CDR3 DNA reads TGCGCCAGCAGCCAAGAAATAGCTAGCAATCAGCCCCAGCATTTT. The J gene is TRBJ1-5, the V gene TRBV4-1; D not resolved. The CDR3 is 15 residues long. The germline gives CDR1 MGHRA, CDR2 YSYEKL. V was clipped by 0 bases and J by 0 bases, with 6 bases between them.

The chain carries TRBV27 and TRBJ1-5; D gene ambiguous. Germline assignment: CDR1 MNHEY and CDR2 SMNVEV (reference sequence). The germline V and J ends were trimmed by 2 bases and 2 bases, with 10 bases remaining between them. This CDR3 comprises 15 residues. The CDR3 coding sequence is TGTGCCAGCAGTTTAATATCTAGTGGCAATCAGCCCCAGCATTTT. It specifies CASSLISSGNQPQHF.

The CDR3 bases are TGTGCCAGCAGACCCCCAGAGTACGGGGGAGAGACCCAGTACTTC. Encoded protein: CASRPPEYGGETQYF. This chain links TRBV6-5 with TRBJ2-5; tentative D call: TRBD2 (6 bases). In germline, CDR1 is MNHEY, CDR2 SVGAGI. The CDR3 totals 15 residues. With 6 bases removed from V and 4 bases from J, the gap between germline ends came to 18 bases.